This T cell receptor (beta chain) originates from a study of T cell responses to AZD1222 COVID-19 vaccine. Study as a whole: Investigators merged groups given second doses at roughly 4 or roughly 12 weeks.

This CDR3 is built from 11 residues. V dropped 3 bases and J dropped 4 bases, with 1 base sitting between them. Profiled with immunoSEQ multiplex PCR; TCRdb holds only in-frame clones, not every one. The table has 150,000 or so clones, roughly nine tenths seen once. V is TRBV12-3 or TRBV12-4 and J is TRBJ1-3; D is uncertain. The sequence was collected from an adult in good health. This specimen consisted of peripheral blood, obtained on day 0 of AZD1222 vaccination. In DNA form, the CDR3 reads TGTGCCAGCAGTTTCGGAAACACCATATATTTT. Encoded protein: CASSFGNTIYF.